This TCR beta chain was captured in a study of cytomegalovirus exposure and HLA in healthy donors. As for this clone: Its antigen is currently unknown.

The PCR had 60 Vbeta and 13 Jbeta primers. Produced via immunoSEQ multiplex PCR; TCRdb's table is partial and in-frame only. The data hold 220,000 or so clones, with around four fifths observed a single time. Findings and caveats of the study: Later analysis placed DRB1 highest and HLA-C lowest in TCR association rates, which differed by HLA locus. With later analysis, a missense DCLRE1C variant became linked to TCR beta V- and J-gene trimming.

With 7 bases clipped from V and 5 bases from J, the junction kept 6 bases outside the gene matches. The CDR3 spans 13 residues. The germline gives CDR1 MNHEY, CDR2 SMNVEV (reference sequence). The specimen sequenced was PBMCs. The gene calls are TRBV27 and TRBJ2-7; 9 positions match TRBD1. The receptor was isolated from a man aged 50-59 years in good health and CMV-seronegative. CDR3 in amino acids: CASKGTGGHEQYF. CDR3 DNA sequence: TGTGCCAGCAAGGGTACAGGGGGCCACGAGCAGTACTTC.